Listed below are T cell receptor beta chains from one sample, sequenced in a study of T-cell reconstitution after alpha-beta-depleted transplantation in children. TCRdb recomputed calls from the PCR reads with MiXCR, one row per CDR3 protein. The repertoire holds hundreds of thousands of distinct CDR3 sequences, with under 20% as singletons. The specimen was PBMCs, mostly from graft donor cells, collected 360 days after TCRalphabeta/CD19-depleted stem cell transplant. Receptor source: a boy in the first two years of life who had a stem cell transplant for Wiskott-Aldrich syndrome, so the T cells may come from the graft donor. CDR3s include the opening cysteine and the closing phenylalanine or tryptophan. Fields, in order: V gene, D gene, J gene, clone size, CDR3 DNA, CDR3 protein. D genes are given only for firm matches. Clone sizes are given selectively: once, few, many, or a class where the clone is expanded.

v_call: TRBV24-1; d_call: -; j_call: TRBJ2-7; clone_size: few; cdr3_nt: TGTGCCACCAGTGATTCCCGGACTAAATCCTACGAGCAGTACTTC; cdr3_aa: CATSDSRTKSYEQYF
v_call: TRBV6-1; d_call: -; j_call: TRBJ2-2; clone_size: -; cdr3_nt: TGTGCCAGCAGTCGCCTCTCGAACACCGGGGAGCTGTTTTTT; cdr3_aa: CASSRLSNTGELFF
v_call: TRBV5-1; d_call: TRBD2; j_call: TRBJ2-1; clone_size: -; cdr3_nt: TGCGCCAGCAGCCTCCAACTAGCGGTTTATAACAATGAGCAGTTCTTC; cdr3_aa: CASSLQLAVYNNEQFF
v_call: TRBV27; d_call: -; j_call: TRBJ2-4; clone_size: few; cdr3_nt: TGTGCCAGCAAGTCACTAGGGGCGGCTAAAAACATTCAGTACTTC; cdr3_aa: CASKSLGAAKNIQYF
v_call: TRBV11-2; d_call: -; j_call: TRBJ2-5; clone_size: few; cdr3_nt: TGTGCCAGCAGCTTAGAGAGGAGAGGACTACACCAAGAGACCCAGTACTTC; cdr3_aa: CASSLERRGLHQETQYF
v_call: TRBV25-1; d_call: TRBD1; j_call: TRBJ2-2; clone_size: few; cdr3_nt: TGTGCCAGCAGTAAACGGGGAGGACAGGGGGTATGGACCGGGGAGCTGTTTTTT; cdr3_aa: CASSKRGGQGVWTGELFF
v_call: TRBV27; d_call: -; j_call: TRBJ2-1; clone_size: -; cdr3_nt: TGTGCCAGCAGTTTATCGCCGAGCGGATCCTACAATGAGCAGCTCTTC; cdr3_aa: CASSLSPSGSYNEQLF
v_call: TRBV12-3/TRBV12-4; d_call: TRBD2; j_call: TRBJ2-1; clone_size: -; cdr3_nt: TGTGCCAGCAGTTTACCCCCTAGCGGGGTATCGAAAAATGAGCAGTTCTTC; cdr3_aa: CASSLPPSGVSKNEQFF
v_call: TRBV5-1; d_call: -; j_call: TRBJ2-7; clone_size: -; cdr3_nt: TGCACCAGCAGCCCGACAGGTTTATACGAGCAGTACTTC; cdr3_aa: CTSSPTGLYEQYF
v_call: TRBV12-3/TRBV12-4; d_call: -; j_call: TRBJ2-7; clone_size: many; cdr3_nt: TGTGCCAGCAGCTATCAGGTATTATCCTACGAGCAGTACTTC; cdr3_aa: CASSYQVLSYEQYF
v_call: TRBV5-1; d_call: -; j_call: TRBJ1-6; clone_size: -; cdr3_nt: TGCGCCAGCAGCTTGGAAGGGCCATATTCACCCCTCCACTTT; cdr3_aa: CASSLEGPYSPLHF
v_call: TRBV5-1; d_call: -; j_call: TRBJ2-2; clone_size: few; cdr3_nt: TGCGCCAGCAGGATCGGCGCCACCGGGGAGCTGTTTTTT; cdr3_aa: CASRIGATGELFF
v_call: TRBV12-2; d_call: -; j_call: TRBJ1-1; clone_size: -; cdr3_nt: TGTGCAAGTCGCTTAGTAGGAGGGAAGGGGACCAACACTGAAGCTTTCTTT; cdr3_aa: CASRLVGGKGTNTEAFF
v_call: TRBV27; d_call: TRBD1; j_call: TRBJ2-1; clone_size: few; cdr3_nt: TGTGCCAGCAGCAGACCAGGGACAGGGAAAAATGAGCAGTTCTTC; cdr3_aa: CASSRPGTGKNEQFF
v_call: TRBV7-2; d_call: -; j_call: TRBJ1-6; clone_size: -; cdr3_nt: TGTGCCAGCAGCGAGGTAGCAGGGTATTCACCCCTCCACTTT; cdr3_aa: CASSEVAGYSPLHF
v_call: TRBV24-1; d_call: -; j_call: TRBJ2-1; clone_size: -; cdr3_nt: TGTGCCACCAGTGGCGGGGCCTACAATGAGCAGTTCTTC; cdr3_aa: CATSGGAYNEQFF
v_call: TRBV29-1; d_call: -; j_call: TRBJ2-1; clone_size: -; cdr3_nt: TGCAGCGTTGAAGTTTTCAATGAGCAGTTCTTC; cdr3_aa: CSVEVFNEQFF
v_call: TRBV3-1; d_call: TRBD2; j_call: TRBJ2-7; clone_size: few; cdr3_nt: TGTGCCAGCAGCCACCTAGCGGTAACCTACGAGCAGTACTTC; cdr3_aa: CASSHLAVTYEQYF
v_call: TRBV2; d_call: TRBD2; j_call: TRBJ2-7; clone_size: few; cdr3_nt: TGTGCCAGCAGTGAATGGGAGGGAATCTCCTACGAGCAGTACTTC; cdr3_aa: CASSEWEGISYEQYF
v_call: TRBV30; d_call: -; j_call: TRBJ2-2; clone_size: many; cdr3_nt: TGTGCCTGGATATCCAGGGGTATACTATCAGGGGAGCTGTTTTTT; cdr3_aa: CAWISRGILSGELFF
v_call: TRBV28; d_call: -; j_call: TRBJ1-1; clone_size: -; cdr3_nt: TGTGCCAGCAGCCTCGGAGACAGAACGGCTTTCTTT; cdr3_aa: CASSLGDRTAFF
v_call: TRBV5-1; d_call: -; j_call: TRBJ2-5; clone_size: few; cdr3_nt: TGCGCCAGCAGCTTGATCGTCACAACAATAGAGACCCAGTACTTC; cdr3_aa: CASSLIVTTIETQYF
v_call: TRBV11-2; d_call: -; j_call: TRBJ2-1; clone_size: few; cdr3_nt: TGTGCCAGCAGCCCCAAAGTACGTCGCTCCTACAATGAGCAGTTCTTC; cdr3_aa: CASSPKVRRSYNEQFF
v_call: TRBV12-3/TRBV12-4; d_call: -; j_call: TRBJ2-3; clone_size: -; cdr3_nt: TGTGCCAGTAGAGCTCTCGGTTTCACAGATACGCAGTATTTT; cdr3_aa: CASRALGFTDTQYF
v_call: TRBV15; d_call: -; j_call: TRBJ2-3; clone_size: few; cdr3_nt: TGTGCCACCAGCAGAGAACCCGCTAGCACAGATACGCAGTATTTT; cdr3_aa: CATSREPASTDTQYF
v_call: TRBV11-2; d_call: -; j_call: TRBJ2-6; clone_size: -; cdr3_nt: TGTGCCAGCAGCTTCCTGACCCGCTTGGTTGGGGCCAACGTCCTGACTTTC; cdr3_aa: CASSFLTRLVGANVLTF
v_call: TRBV7-6; d_call: -; j_call: TRBJ2-7; clone_size: few; cdr3_nt: TGTGCCAGCAGCTTAGTGGACGGAAACTACGAGCAGTACTTC; cdr3_aa: CASSLVDGNYEQYF
v_call: TRBV5-1; d_call: TRBD2; j_call: TRBJ2-3; clone_size: few; cdr3_nt: TGCGCCAGCAGCTTCCAGGGAATTTCAGCGGGGGCGGATACGCAGTATTTT; cdr3_aa: CASSFQGISAGADTQYF
v_call: TRBV5-1; d_call: -; j_call: TRBJ2-5; clone_size: few; cdr3_nt: TGCGCCAGCAGCTTGCGAGGAGGGTACCAAGAGACCCAGTACTTC; cdr3_aa: CASSLRGGYQETQYF
v_call: TRBV6-5; d_call: TRBD2; j_call: TRBJ2-1; clone_size: -; cdr3_nt: TGTGCCAGCAGTTACTCCCGGACTAGCGGGGGCTCCTACAATGAGCAGTTCTTC; cdr3_aa: CASSYSRTSGGSYNEQFF
v_call: TRBV24-1; d_call: -; j_call: TRBJ2-2; clone_size: few; cdr3_nt: TGTGCCACCAGTGAAGGGAAGGGCGGGGAGCTGTTTTTT; cdr3_aa: CATSEGKGGELFF
v_call: TRBV5-1; d_call: TRBD1; j_call: TRBJ2-1; clone_size: -; cdr3_nt: TGCGCCAGCAGCGCAGGGGGCTATGAGCAGTTCTTC; cdr3_aa: CASSAGGYEQFF
v_call: TRBV25-1; d_call: TRBD1; j_call: TRBJ2-1; clone_size: many; cdr3_nt: TGTGCCAGCAGTGAATATAAGGGGGCGGATGAGCAGTTCTTC; cdr3_aa: CASSEYKGADEQFF
v_call: TRBV19; d_call: -; j_call: TRBJ2-7; clone_size: -; cdr3_nt: TGTGCCAGTACCCCGGACACCGCCGCCTACGAGCAGTACTTC; cdr3_aa: CASTPDTAAYEQYF
v_call: TRBV29-1; d_call: TRBD1; j_call: TRBJ1-5; clone_size: -; cdr3_nt: TGCAGCGTCGCCCAGGGGACAGGGTGGAATCAGCCCCAGCATTTT; cdr3_aa: CSVAQGTGWNQPQHF
v_call: TRBV7-9; d_call: TRBD2; j_call: TRBJ2-1; clone_size: many; cdr3_nt: TGTGCCAGCAGCTTAGGGGCGGGAGGGCCACGTTTGAGCTCCTACAATGAGCAGTTCTTC; cdr3_aa: CASSLGAGGPRLSSYNEQFF
v_call: TRBV28; d_call: -; j_call: TRBJ2-3; clone_size: few; cdr3_nt: TGTGCCAGCAGTTTCCCTACTACAGGGCCTGGCACAGATACGCAGTATTTT; cdr3_aa: CASSFPTTGPGTDTQYF
v_call: TRBV12-3/TRBV12-4; d_call: TRBD1; j_call: TRBJ2-2; clone_size: -; cdr3_nt: TGTGCCAGCAGCAGCACAGGGGCTCCCTTCAATTCCTACACCGGGGAGCTGTTTTTT; cdr3_aa: CASSSTGAPFNSYTGELFF
v_call: TRBV10-1; d_call: -; j_call: TRBJ2-4; clone_size: -; cdr3_nt: TGCGCCAGCATCCGACGGAGCTTTCTAGCCAAAAACATTCAGTACTTC; cdr3_aa: CASIRRSFLAKNIQYF
v_call: TRBV12-3/TRBV12-4; d_call: TRBD2; j_call: TRBJ2-5; clone_size: many; cdr3_nt: TGTGCCAGCATGAGCGGGGTCGGGGAGACCCAGTACTTC; cdr3_aa: CASMSGVGETQYF
v_call: TRBV4-1; d_call: TRBD2; j_call: TRBJ2-3; clone_size: -; cdr3_nt: TGCGCCAGCAGCTCCCCTGGACTAGCGGGAGTCCATGTCAGCACAGATACGCAGTATTTT; cdr3_aa: CASSSPGLAGVHVSTDTQYF
v_call: TRBV6-2/TRBV6-3; d_call: -; j_call: TRBJ2-1; clone_size: few; cdr3_nt: TGTGCCAGCAGTTACTCGGTCGTCTGGAACAATGAGCAGTTCTTC; cdr3_aa: CASSYSVVWNNEQFF
v_call: TRBV12-3/TRBV12-4; d_call: -; j_call: TRBJ2-1; clone_size: -; cdr3_nt: TGTGCCAGCAGTTTGATTCGGGGGAGCAATGAGCAGTTCTTC; cdr3_aa: CASSLIRGSNEQFF
v_call: TRBV7-9; d_call: -; j_call: TRBJ2-7; clone_size: few; cdr3_nt: TGTGCCAGCAGCTTGGGTCCAGAGAACTACGAGCAGTACTTC; cdr3_aa: CASSLGPENYEQYF
v_call: TRBV24-1; d_call: TRBD2; j_call: TRBJ2-2; clone_size: few; cdr3_nt: TGTGCCACCAGTGAAGGCGGGAGACCGAACACCGGGGAGCTGTTTTTT; cdr3_aa: CATSEGGRPNTGELFF
v_call: TRBV19; d_call: -; j_call: TRBJ2-2; clone_size: few; cdr3_nt: TGTGCCAGTAGTATAAAGAGAGGGACCGGGGAGCTGTTTTTT; cdr3_aa: CASSIKRGTGELFF